Below are 13 T cell receptor beta chains sequenced from a single sample in a study of cytomegalovirus exposure and HLA in healthy donors. The study ran its PCR with 60 Vbeta and 13 Jbeta primers. Method: immunoSEQ multiplex PCR; TCRdb's copy keeps in-frame clones and lacks some. In the table there are 220,000 or so clones, roughly 70% of which are singletons. Sequences were obtained from PBMCs. The receptors shown here come from a woman in her 30s in good health and CMV-seronegative.

V is TRBV2 and J is TRBJ2-7, with D perhaps matching TRBD1 (8 bases). The V gene's germline CDR1 is SNHLY and CDR2 FYNNEI. V was cut by 7 bases and J by 6 bases, with 16 bases left in between. This CDR3 region has 13 residues. The CDR3: CASNPNRGGEQYF. The DNA of the CDR3 is TGTGCCAGCAACCCGAACAGGGGGGGCGAGCAGTACTTC.

The chain uses TRBV7-9 and TRBJ2-5; 13 nucleotides align to TRBD2. The CDR3 consists of 17 residues. J lost 5 bases, V lost 6 bases, and 12 bases had no gene match. Germline V gene data show CDR1 as SEHNR and CDR2 as FQNEAQ (reference sequence). DNA for the CDR3: TGTGCCAGCAGTTATCGGACTAGCGGGGGATCTGGGGAGACCCAGTACTTC. It translates to CASSYRTSGGSGETQYF.

The chain uses TRBV27 and TRBJ2-7, with a possible D match to TRBD2 (6 bases). Germline V lookup: CDR1 MNHEY, CDR2 SMNVEV (reference sequence). This CDR3 has 15 amino acids. The V and J ends lost 5 bases and 6 bases respectively, with 20 bases between them. The CDR3, as DNA: TGTGCCAGCAGTACCCTCCACGGGACTGCACGCGAGCAGTACTTC. It translates to CASSTLHGTAREQYF.

V and J are TRBV7-9 and TRBJ2-1, with 10 bases matching TRBD1. Germline V gene sequence: CDR1 SEHNR, CDR2 FQNEAQ (reference sequence). The CDR3 sequence is 15 residues long. The junction had 4 bases not matched to a gene; V was cut back by 2 bases and J by 6 bases. CDR3 DNA sequence: TGTGCCAGCAGCTTAAGGGACAGGGGTTTCAATGAGCAGTTCTTC. It encodes CASSLRDRGFNEQFF.

This clone was observed a handful of times. This chain connects TRBV10-1 to TRBJ1-1; no definite D call. The CDR3 loop spans 13 amino acids. Per the germline V gene, CDR1 is WNHNN and CDR2 is SYGVQD (reference sequence). V lost 3 bases, J lost 0 bases, and 5 bases lay in between. For the CDR3, the DNA is TGCGCCAGCAGTGAAACAGTGAACACTGAAGCTTTCTTT. This codes for CASSETVNTEAFF.

The J gene is TRBJ2-7, the V gene TRBV18; 9 positions match TRBD1. The CDR3 has 17 amino acids. CDR1 and CDR2 from the germline V gene are KGHSH and LQKENI. V was clipped by 3 bases and J by 6 bases; unmatched bases: 15. CDR3 in amino acids: CASSPPLSGQGRVEQYF. CDR3 bases: TGTGCCAGCTCACCTCCCCTCTCGGGACAGGGAAGAGTCGAGCAGTACTTC.

This rearrangement joins TRBV15 to TRBJ2-3; 7 bases agree with TRBD2. The CDR3 spans 16 residues. Germline CDR1 and CDR2: LNHNV and YYDKDF (reference sequence). The V segment lost 1 base and the J segment 0 bases; nucleotides outside the gene matches: 4. In DNA form, the CDR3 reads TGTGCCACCAGCAGAGGAGGCGGGAGAAGCACAGATACGCAGTATTTT. Translation: CATSRGGGRSTDTQYF.

The rearrangement uses TRBV6-6 and TRBJ2-7; possibly TRBD1 for D (6 bases). V lost 6 bases and J 4 bases, leaving 19 bases between the germline ends. CDR3 length: 15 amino acids. CDR1 is MNHNY, CDR2 SVGAGI, per germline (reference sequence). The CDR3 DNA follows: TGTGCCAGCAGACCAGCAGGGGTCCGCTCTTACGAGCAGTACTTC. As protein: CASRPAGVRSYEQYF.

The CDR3 loop reads CASSWGGANEKLFF. The DNA for the CDR3 is TGTGCCAGCAGTTGGGGGGGGGCTAATGAAAAACTGTTTTTT. The genes are TRBV27 and TRBJ1-4, with a weak D call TRBD1 (5 bases). This CDR3 contains 14 residues. The germline V gene has CDR1 MNHEY and CDR2 SMNVEV (reference sequence). Trimming removed 4 bases at V and 3 bases at J, with 9 bases between.

The chain links TRBV27 to TRBJ1-5, with D maybe TRBD1 (5 bases). V was cut by 6 bases and J by 0 bases, with 12 bases left in between. This CDR3 is 15 amino acids long. Germline V CDR1 and CDR2: MNHEY, SMNVEV (reference sequence). CDR3 nucleotides: TGTGCCAGCAGCTCCCGGGGGGGTAGCAATCAGCCCCAGCATTTT. It yields the protein CASSSRGGSNQPQHF.

A single count supports this clone. The chain employs TRBV7-2 and TRBJ2-1; no definite D call. The CDR3 loop spans 15 amino acids. V shed 2 bases and J shed 0 bases, with 8 bases lying between them. CDR1 SGHTA and CDR2 FQGNSA come from the germline V gene. In DNA, the CDR3 is TGTGCCAGCAGCTTACAGCGCTCCTCCTACAATGAGCAGTTCTTC. It is translated as CASSLQRSSYNEQFF.

The rearrangement uses TRBV7-2 and TRBJ1-5; D may be TRBD1 (6 bases). The CDR3 length is 13 residues. The V end lost 2 bases, the J end lost 9 bases, and 11 bases lay between the germline ends. The V gene's germline CDR1 is SGHTA and CDR2 FQGNSA. CDR3 region: CASSLPGARPQHF. CDR3 coding DNA: TGTGCCAGCAGCTTACCAGGGGCAAGGCCCCAGCATTTT.

The chain links TRBV19 to TRBJ2-5, with D maybe TRBD2 (5 bases). The CDR3 is made up of 16 amino acids. V lost 0 bases to trimming and J lost 5 bases, with 16 bases between them. Germline V CDR1 and CDR2: LNHDA, SQIVND (reference sequence). The CDR3 nucleotides are TGTGCCAGTAGTATAGATGGGAGCGGTGGCGGGGAGACCCAGTACTTC. Translated: CASSIDGSGGGETQYF.